The sequence of this T cell receptor beta chain was determined in a study of CD8 T cells in Susac syndrome. When the RNA was reverse transcribed, random hexamers were used with an input of about 0.45 to 1 ug. immunoSEQ multiplex PCR amplified TCR beta CDR3 across 54 Vbeta, 13 Jbeta. TCRdb re-analysed the immunoSEQ multiplex PCR reads in MiXCR, keeping a single row per CDR3 protein. The sample has tens of thousands of distinct CDR3 sequences, 95% to 97% seen once. The study sequenced TCR beta in blood CD8+ and CD4+ T cells. The Susac syndrome patients fit the recently defined diagnostic criteria for definite or probable disease. Germline V CDR1 and CDR2: KGHDR, SFDVKD. The CDR3 consists of 11 residues. V lost 4 bases, J lost 7 bases, and 4 bases lay in between.

This clonotype was sampled from a human donor with Susac syndrome. Material for sequencing was CD8+ T cells from PBMCs. The V gene is TRBV24-1, the J gene TRBJ2-1; D gene unclear. CDR3 bases: TGTGCCACCAGTGACAGGAATGAGCAGTTCTTC. Translating gives CATSDRNEQFF.